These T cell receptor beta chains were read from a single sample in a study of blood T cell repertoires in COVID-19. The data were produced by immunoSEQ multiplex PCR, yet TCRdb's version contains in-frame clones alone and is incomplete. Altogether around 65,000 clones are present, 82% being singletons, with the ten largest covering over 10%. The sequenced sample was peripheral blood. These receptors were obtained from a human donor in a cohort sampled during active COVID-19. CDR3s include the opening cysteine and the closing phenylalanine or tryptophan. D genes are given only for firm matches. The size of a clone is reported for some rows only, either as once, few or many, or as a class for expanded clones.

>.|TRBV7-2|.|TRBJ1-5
TGTGCCAGCTCACGGGACAACAGCAATCAGCCCCAGCATTTT
CASSRDNSNQPQHF
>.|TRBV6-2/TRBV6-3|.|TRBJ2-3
TGTGCCAGCAGCCCGGTGGGGGGATCAACAGATACGCAGTATTTT
CASSPVGGSTDTQYF
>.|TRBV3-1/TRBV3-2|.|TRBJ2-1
TGTGCCAGCAGCCGAGCGGAGAATGAGCAGTTCTTC
CASSRAENEQFF
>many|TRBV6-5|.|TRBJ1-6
TGTGCCAGCAGTTACCAAGACGGGGATAATTCACCCCTCCACTTT
CASSYQDGDNSPLHF
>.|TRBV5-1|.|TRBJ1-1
TGCGCCAGCAGCTTGATCAGGGGATGGAACACTGAAGCTTTCTTT
CASSLIRGWNTEAFF
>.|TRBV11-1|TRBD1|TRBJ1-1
TGTGCCAGCAGTTCCACGACAGGGGTCACTGAAGCTTTCTTT
CASSSTTGVTEAFF
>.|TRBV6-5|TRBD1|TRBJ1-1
TGTGCCAGCAGAGGGACAGGGGGGTCTGAAGCTTTCTTT
CASRGTGGSEAFF
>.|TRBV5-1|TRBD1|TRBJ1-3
TGCGCCAGCAGTCGGGACAGGGGGCTCGGAAACACCATATATTTT
CASSRDRGLGNTIYF
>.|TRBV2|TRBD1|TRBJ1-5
TGTGCCAGCAGCGCCCTGGGACAGGGGACCCAGCATTTT
CASSALGQGTQHF
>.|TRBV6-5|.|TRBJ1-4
TGTGCCAGCACCTCGGGGGGGGGAAGCGAAAAACTGTTTTTT
CASTSGGGSEKLFF
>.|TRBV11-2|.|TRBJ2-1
TGTGCCAGCAACCTTGAAGGGGGTTGGGGAAATGAGCAGTTCTTC
CASNLEGGWGNEQFF
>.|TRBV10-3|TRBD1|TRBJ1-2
TGTGCCATCAGGAGTGACAGGGCCGCTACGGAAGGCTACACCTTC
CAIRSDRAATEGYTF
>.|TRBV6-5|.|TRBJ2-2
TGTGCCAGCAGTTACGGGGCAGGACCTACCGGGGAGCTGTTTTTT
CASSYGAGPTGELFF
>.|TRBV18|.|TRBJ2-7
TGTGCCAGCTCAGAAGGGGGCGAGCAGTACTTC
CASSEGGEQYF
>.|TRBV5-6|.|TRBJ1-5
TGTGCCAGCAGCTCCGGGACATTCAATCAGCCCCAGCATTTT
CASSSGTFNQPQHF
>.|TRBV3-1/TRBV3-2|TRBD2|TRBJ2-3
TGTGCCAGCAACCTAGCGGGGGGCGACAATACGCAGTATTTT
CASNLAGGDNTQYF
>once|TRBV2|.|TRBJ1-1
TGTGCCAGTATATTGGGCGGGGGTATGAACACTGAAGCTTTCTTT
CASILGGGMNTEAFF
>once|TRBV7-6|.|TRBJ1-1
TGTGCCAGCAGCTTAAACACGAACACTGAAGCTTTCTTT
CASSLNTNTEAFF
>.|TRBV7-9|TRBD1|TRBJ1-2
TGTGCCAGCAGCTTCCTCCGGGACAGGGCGGCTAACTATGGCTACACCTTC
CASSFLRDRAANYGYTF
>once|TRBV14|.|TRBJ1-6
TGTGCCAGCAGCCAAGATTTCCCAGCGAATGGTTCACCCCTCCACTTT
CASSQDFPANGSPLHF
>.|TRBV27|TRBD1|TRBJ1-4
TGTGCCAGCAGTTTAGTAGGGGGCGATGAAAAACTGTTTTTT
CASSLVGGDEKLFF
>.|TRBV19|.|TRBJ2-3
TGTGCCAGTAGTATAGACAGAAGCACAGATACGCAGTATTTT
CASSIDRSTDTQYF
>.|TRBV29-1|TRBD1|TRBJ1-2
TGCAGCGTTGAGGCAGGGGGTAACTATGGCTACACCTTC
CSVEAGGNYGYTF
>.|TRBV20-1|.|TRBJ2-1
TGCAGTGCTAGAGTGGGCAGTGAGCAGTTCTTC
CSARVGSEQFF
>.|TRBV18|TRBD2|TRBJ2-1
TGTGCCAGCTCACCACCGGCTGGGGGGGGTCGGAGTGAGCAGTTCTTC
CASSPPAGGGRSEQFF
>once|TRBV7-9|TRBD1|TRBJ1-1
TGTGCCAGCAGCCCCCTACCCGGGACAGGGGGCCGGAACACTGAAGCTTTCTTT
CASSPLPGTGGRNTEAFF
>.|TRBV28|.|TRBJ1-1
TGTGCCAGCAGTTTACCAGGGGCGCGTACTGAAGCTTTCTTT
CASSLPGARTEAFF
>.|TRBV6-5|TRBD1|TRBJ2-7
TGTGCCAGCAGTTCCGGGACAGGGGGGGGTGAGCAGTACTTC
CASSSGTGGGEQYF
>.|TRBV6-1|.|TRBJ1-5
TGTGCCAGCAGTGATTTTTTTCCGTTGACAGCCGGCAATCAGCCCCAGCATTTT
CASSDFFPLTAGNQPQHF
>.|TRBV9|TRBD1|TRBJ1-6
TGTGCCAGCAGCGTGGACAGGTATAATTCACCCCTCCACTTT
CASSVDRYNSPLHF
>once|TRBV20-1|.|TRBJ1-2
TGCAGTGCTAGTCCGGGATACAACTATGGCTACACCTTC
CSASPGYNYGYTF
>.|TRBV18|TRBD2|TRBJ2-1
TGTGCCAGCTCACCAGTGCCGGGACTAGCGGGGGGACTCTCCTACAATGAGCAGTTCTTC
CASSPVPGLAGGLSYNEQFF
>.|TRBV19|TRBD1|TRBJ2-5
TGTGCCAGTAGTAAGGGACAGGGGGCGGTCCAAGAGACCCAGTACTTC
CASSKGQGAVQETQYF
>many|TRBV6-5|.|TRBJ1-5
TGTGCCAGCAGCCCCGGGGAGGTTCATCAGCCCCAGCATTTT
CASSPGEVHQPQHF
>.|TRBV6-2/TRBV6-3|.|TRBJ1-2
TGTGCCAGCAGTTATTTTCGCGGAAGGAGCTATGGCTACACCTTC
CASSYFRGRSYGYTF
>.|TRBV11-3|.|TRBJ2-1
TGTGCCAGCGGCGGGACTGTCAATGAGCAGTTCTTC
CASGGTVNEQFF
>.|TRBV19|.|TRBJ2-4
TGTGCCAGTAGGGAGGGGGCGGCCAAAAACATTCAGTACTTC
CASREGAAKNIQYF
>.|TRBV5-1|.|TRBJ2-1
TGCGCCAGCAGCTCCCCGTCTAGCTTCTCCTACAATGAGCAGTTCTTC
CASSSPSSFSYNEQFF
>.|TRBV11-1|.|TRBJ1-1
TGTGCCAGCAGCTTATATGCAGGGAGGGCTGAAGCTTTCTTT
CASSLYAGRAEAFF
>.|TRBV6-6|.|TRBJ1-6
TGTGCCACGGGAGGGCCGAATTCACCCCTCCACTTT
CATGGPNSPLHF
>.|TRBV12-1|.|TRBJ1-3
TGTGCCAGCAGCTTTAGACCTTTTGAGGTTGCTGGAAACACCATATATTTT
CASSFRPFEVAGNTIYF
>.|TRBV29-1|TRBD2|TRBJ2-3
TGCAGCGTGGGGACTAGCGGGACAACAGATACGCAGTATTTT
CSVGTSGTTDTQYF
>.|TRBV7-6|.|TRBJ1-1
TGTGCCAGCAGCTTAGGATCAGGGGCCATTGACACTGAAGCTTTCTTT
CASSLGSGAIDTEAFF
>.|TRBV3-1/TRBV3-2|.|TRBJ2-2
TGTGCCAGCAGCCAGTCTAGCCCCCTAACCGGGGAGCTGTTTTTT
CASSQSSPLTGELFF
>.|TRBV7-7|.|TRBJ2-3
TGTGCCAGCAGCTTAGGGGGGCGCGGCACAGATACGCAGTATTTT
CASSLGGRGTDTQYF
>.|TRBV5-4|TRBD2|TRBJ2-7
TGTGCCAGCAGCCCTACCGGGACTAGCGGTTACGAGCAGTACTTC
CASSPTGTSGYEQYF
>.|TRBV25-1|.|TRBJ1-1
TGTGCCAGCAGTGAGGGAGTTTTGACTGAAGCTTTCTTT
CASSEGVLTEAFF
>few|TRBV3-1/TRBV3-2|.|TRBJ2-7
TGTGCCAGCAGCCAATCCAGGGGCGGTGAGCAGTACTTC
CASSQSRGGEQYF
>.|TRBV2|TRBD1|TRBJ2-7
TGTGCCAGCAGCAGAGCCGGGACAGGATTCTACGAGCAGTACTTC
CASSRAGTGFYEQYF
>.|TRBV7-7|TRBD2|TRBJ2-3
TGTGCCAGCAGCTTAGGACTAGCGGGGGAACATACGCAGTATTTT
CASSLGLAGEHTQYF
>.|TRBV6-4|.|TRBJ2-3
TGTGCCAGCAGTGACGTCCCGTTTGGGAGGGGGTCCACAGATACGCAGTATTTT
CASSDVPFGRGSTDTQYF
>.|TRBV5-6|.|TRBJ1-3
TGTGCCAGCAGCCTAACACCTAGAATCTCTGGAAACACCATATATTTT
CASSLTPRISGNTIYF
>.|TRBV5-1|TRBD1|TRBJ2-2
TGCGCCAGCAGCCCGCGGACAGGGGCGCCCGGGGAGCTGTTTTTT
CASSPRTGAPGELFF
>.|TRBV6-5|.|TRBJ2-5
TGTGCCAGCAGTTACCGAGAGACCCAGTACTTC
CASSYRETQYF
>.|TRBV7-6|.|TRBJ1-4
TGTGCCAGCAGCTTATTTAGCAGGGCCCAAAATGAAAAACTGTTTTTT
CASSLFSRAQNEKLFF
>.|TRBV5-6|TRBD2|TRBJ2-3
TGTGCCAGCAGCTGGGGAGCGGGGGGGAGCACAGATACGCAGTATTTT
CASSWGAGGSTDTQYF
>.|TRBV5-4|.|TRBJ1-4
TGTGCCAGCAGCTCGCCCGGGACTAATGAAAAACTGTTTTTT
CASSSPGTNEKLFF
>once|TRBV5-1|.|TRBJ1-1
TGCGCCAGCAGCTTGGGAGAGTCGGGGGCTTTCTTT
CASSLGESGAFF